Sequencing of this T cell receptor (beta chain) was carried out in a study of PD-L1 blockade in urothelial cancer. The overall study: Analyses were performed on blood at 3 weeks after treatment start (the second dose) and at 6 weeks. General study findings and limits: For durable-benefit patients, tumor-associated blood clones expanded more at 3 weeks.

In its sample, this clone was seen many times. As yet, its antigen is unknown. Other DNA sequences in this sample translate to the same CDR3. The time point: pretreatment peripheral blood. Enrolled patients showed locally advanced or metastatic urothelial carcinoma. Sequencing was performed with immunoSEQ multiplex PCR; in TCRdb, only in-frame clones are kept and a portion is missing. Of about 74,000 clones listed, 85% to 90% are singletons. The length of the CDR3 is 16 residues. The germline V gene has CDR1 SGHNT and CDR2 YYREEE (reference sequence). Trimming cost V 0 bases and J 6 bases; bases outside gene matches: 5.

This receptor was identified in a man in his 70s with urothelial cancer. The chain carries TRBV5-4 and TRBJ2-1; 11 nucleotides agree with TRBD2. Here the sequenced sample was PBMCs, taken around atezolizumab (anti-PD-L1) treatment. CDR3 DNA sequence: TGTGCCAGCAGCTTGGAACTAGCGGGAGTAGGCAATGAGCAGTTCTTC. Translated, it gives CASSLELAGVGNEQFF.